The 30 T cell receptor beta chains below were found in one sample sequenced in a study of T-cell memory formation after mild COVID-19. Using its own MiXCR run on the 5' RACE reads, TCRdb lists one record per CDR3 protein. The sample holds tens of thousands of distinct CDR3 sequences, approximately 16% seen once. Sequencing input: PBMCs or a T cell subset sorted from them (not recorded which). The receptors were gathered from an adult woman who had mild COVID-19 (a few samples of this study predate the infection). Cell type and time point are not known.

The rearrangement uses TRBV5-1 and TRBJ1-1; 10 bases agree with TRBD1. The CDR3 covers 15 residues. The germline V gene has CDR1 SGHRS and CDR2 YFSETQ. J was trimmed by 2 bases and V by 3 bases; bases with no gene match: 4. The DNA for the CDR3 is TGCGCCAGCAGCTGGGGACAGGGGCTAAACACTGAAGCTTTCTTT. It encodes CASSWGQGLNTEAFF.

This clonotype was observed a handful of times. CDR3 nucleotides: TGTGCCAGCAACCCTGCCGAACCGGGAGAGACCCAGTACTTC. Translated, it gives CASNPAEPGETQYF. The chain uses TRBV7-9 and TRBJ2-5; no clear D. The CDR3 runs 14 residues. Germline assignment: CDR1 SEHNR and CDR2 FQNEAQ (reference sequence). Trimming left V 7 bases short and J 4 bases short, with 16 bases between. Full variable domain (outside the CDR3, taken from reference TRBV7-9 and TRBJ2-5): DTGVSQNPRHKITKRGQNVTFRCDPISEHNRLYWYRQTLGQGPEFLTYFQNEAQLEKSRLLSDRFSAERPKGSFSTLEIQRTEQGDSAMYLCASNPAEPGETQYFGPGTRLLVL.

Notes on this clonotype: A read error may account for a junction end that differs from germline. The chain employs TRBV7-3 and TRBJ1-1, with D maybe TRBD1 (6 bases). The CDR3 totals 17 residues. Germline CDR1 and CDR2: SGHTA and FQGTGA. For the CDR3, the DNA is TGTGCCAGCAGATTAAGGGGGGGCGATTTAGGGAACACTGAAGCTTTCTTT. Protein product: CASRLRGGDLGNTEAFF. The complete variable domain, with remaining parts taken from reference TRBV7-3 and TRBJ1-1, reads GAGVSQTPSNKVTEKGKYVELRCDPISGHTALYWYRQSLGQGPEFLIYFQGTGAADDSGLPNDRFFAVRPEGSVSTLKIQRTERGDSAVYLCASRLRGGDLGNTEAFFGQGTRLTVV.

This clonotype was seen only a few times. The chain is built from TRBV5-4 and TRBJ1-2; TRBD1 matches 10 bases. V trimming: 4 bases; J trimming: 6 bases; junction bases outside the gene matches: 9. Germline V CDR1 and CDR2: SGHNT, YYREEE (reference sequence). The CDR3 totals 15 residues. This CDR3 is CASSKLRQGADGYTF. Here the CDR3 DNA reads TGTGCCAGCAGCAAACTCAGACAGGGGGCGGATGGCTACACCTTC.

DNA for the CDR3: TGTGCCAGCACACCTCTAGCGGGAGCATCGGATACGCAGTATTTT. The encoded protein is CASTPLAGASDTQYF. V and J are TRBV5-5 and TRBJ2-3, with 10 bases identical to TRBD2. Germline V gene lookup returns CDR1 SGHKS and CDR2 YYEKEE (reference sequence). V dropped 6 bases and J dropped 6; count of bases not matched to a gene: 10. This CDR3 has 15 amino acids.

This chain joins TRBV29-1 and TRBJ2-1, with 9 bases that match TRBD2. CDR1 is SQVTM, CDR2 ANQGSEA, per germline. V lost 6 bases and J lost 8; bases outside the gene matches: 8. This CDR3 is built from 13 residues. The CDR3 DNA reads as TGCAGCGTCGCCGGGACTAGCCTTCATGAGCAGTTCTTC. This codes for CSVAGTSLHEQFF.

The chain uses TRBV19 and TRBJ2-2; TRBD1 is a possible D gene (6 bases). V lost 5 bases and J lost 7, with 14 bases in between. Germline V gives CDR1 LNHDA, CDR2 SQIVND (reference sequence). The CDR3 spans 14 residues. The CDR3, as DNA: TGTGCCAGTAGTCCATGGACAGCCGTCGGGGAGCTGTTTTTT. Translating it yields CASSPWTAVGELFF. The full variable domain, its missing parts supplied by reference TRBV19 and TRBJ2-2, is DGGITQSPKYLFRKEGQNVTLSCEQNLNHDAMYWYRQDPGQGLRLIYYSQIVNDFQKGDIAEGYSVSREKKESFPLTVTSAQKNPTAFYLCASSPWTAVGELFFGEGSRLTVL.

The gene calls are TRBV5-1 and TRBJ1-5; a weak D match, TRBD1 (6 bases). Germline lookup yields CDR1 SGHRS and CDR2 YFSETQ. V gave up 2 bases and J gave up 5 bases, with 14 bases separating them. The CDR3 contains 15 residues. DNA for the CDR3: TGCGCCAGCAGCTTAGCGACAGGAACAGATCAGCCCCAGCATTTT. This encodes CASSLATGTDQPQHF. Full variable domain (outside the CDR3, taken from reference TRBV5-1 and TRBJ1-5): KAGVTQTPRYLIKTRGQQVTLSCSPISGHRSVSWYQQTPGQGLQFLFEYFSETQRNKGNFPGRFSGRQFSNSRSEMNVSTLELGDSALYLCASSLATGTDQPQHFGDGTRLSIL.

The rearrangement links TRBV6-2 or TRBV6-3 to TRBJ1-1; TRBD1 aligns across 9 bases. Germline loops: CDR1 MNHEY, CDR2 SVGEGT. The trim removed 6 bases at V and 5 bases at J, leaving 10 bases unmatched. This CDR3 is built from 15 residues. For the CDR3, the DNA is TGTGCCAGCAGCGCCAACGGACAGGGGTATACTGAAGCTTTCTTT. Translating gives CASSANGQGYTEAFF.

The chain joins TRBV20-1 to TRBJ1-5, with 8 bases aligning to TRBD1. The CDR3 extends over 15 amino acids. Germline V gene data show CDR1 as DFQATT and CDR2 as SNEGSKA (reference sequence). The V gene end was trimmed by 7 bases and the J gene end by 1 base; junction bases not matched to a gene: 9. CDR3 in amino acids: CSVSRGPGSNQPQHF. DNA for the CDR3: TGCAGTGTTTCCAGGGGGCCGGGAAGCAATCAGCCCCAGCATTTT.

This clonotype came up a few times. The J gene is TRBJ2-2, the V gene TRBV12-3 or TRBV12-4; D gene uncertain. Trimming removed 10 bases from V and 0 bases from J, with 12 bases in between. This CDR3 is 14 amino acids long. This CDR3 is CATERTANTGELFF. CDR3 coding DNA: TGTGCCACCGAGCGTACCGCGAACACCGGGGAGCTGTTTTTT.

V usage is TRBV24-1 and J usage is TRBJ2-3, with 12 bases lining up with TRBD2. Germline V gene data show CDR1 as KGHDR and CDR2 as SFDVKD. Germline trimming cut 1 base from V and 2 bases from J; bases unmatched to any gene: 3. The CDR3 covers 17 residues. CDR3 protein: CATSDFRLAGDTDTQYF. The CDR3 DNA follows: TGTGCCACCAGTGATTTCCGACTAGCGGGGGACACAGATACGCAGTATTTT.

This clonotype was detected only a few times. This chain links TRBV29-1 with TRBJ2-7; 7 bases are a match to TRBD2. The CDR3 has 17 amino acids. V trimming: 3 bases; J trimming: 6 bases; junction bases outside the gene matches: 20. CDR1 is SQVTM, CDR2 ANQGSEA, per germline. DNA of the CDR3: TGCAGCGTTGAGGGAGGGGACGCTCCGGGACTCGACTTCGAGCAGTACTTC. Its protein product is CSVEGGDAPGLDFEQYF.

This clonotype was counted only a few times. This chain uses TRBV24-1 with TRBJ2-7, with 11 bases that match TRBD2. Losses at the gene ends were 4 bases for V and 3 bases for J; bases not matched to a gene: 10. The CDR3 extends over 17 amino acids. The germline gives CDR1 KGHDR, CDR2 SFDVKD. CDR3 coding DNA: TGTGCCACCAGTGACGAGAAAACGGGACTAGCGGTCTACGAGCAGTACTTC. Its translation is CATSDEKTGLAVYEQYF.

This clonotype was counted a few times. This chain links TRBV6-4 with TRBJ2-1; possible D gene TRBD2, 5 bases. V lost 3 bases to trimming and J lost 4 bases, with 10 bases between them. Looked up from germline, CDR1 is MRHNA and CDR2 is SNTAGT. This CDR3 region has 14 residues. CDR3 sequence: CASSEFGEYNEQFF. The CDR3, as DNA: TGTGCCAGCAGTGAGTTTGGGGAGTACAATGAGCAGTTCTTC.

This clonotype has more than one count but fewer than ten. This chain uses TRBV30 with TRBJ2-1, with D perhaps matching TRBD2 (6 bases). The CDR3 is 15 amino acids. CDR1 is GTSNPN, CDR2 SVGIG, per germline (reference sequence). The V gene lost 8 bases and the J gene lost 0 bases, with 17 bases spanning the gap. The CDR3 region is CALSGRPSSYNEQFF. The CDR3 coding sequence is TGTGCCCTGAGCGGGCGGCCTAGCTCCTACAATGAGCAGTTCTTC.

The genes are TRBV7-8 and TRBJ2-2, with 9 bases fitting TRBD2. The V segment lost 5 bases and the J segment 6 bases; nucleotides outside the gene matches: 19. The CDR3 has 19 amino acids. Germline V CDR1 and CDR2: SGHVS, FQNEAQ. The CDR3 loop is CASSTWGHEIAGDSGELFF. As DNA, the CDR3 is TGTGCCAGCAGCACATGGGGTCATGAGATAGCGGGAGACTCCGGGGAGCTGTTTTTT.

This clonotype turned up a few times. The gene calls are TRBV7-3 and TRBJ2-5; 8 nucleotides align to TRBD1. The CDR3 sequence is 14 residues long. V was pared by 2 bases and J by 5 bases, with 4 bases of the junction left unmatched. Germline-derived CDR1 and CDR2 are SGHTA and FQGTGA. The CDR3 loop is CASSLQGAGETQYF. The CDR3 nucleotides are TGTGCCAGCAGCTTACAGGGGGCAGGGGAGACCCAGTACTTC.

This chain links TRBV9 with TRBJ2-3; D may correspond to TRBD1 or TRBD2 (5 bases each). This CDR3 is built from 15 residues. The germline V gene encodes CDR1 SGDLS and CDR2 YYNGEE. V gave up 1 base and J gave up 3 bases, with 12 bases separating them. The DNA for the CDR3 is TGTGCCAGCAGCGTATCCGGGACGGCAACAGATACGCAGTATTTT. Translation: CASSVSGTATDTQYF.

The sample holds a few counts of this clonotype. The chain couples TRBV20-1 to TRBJ2-7; D is possibly TRBD1 (5 bases). There are 12 residues in the CDR3. Trimming removed 1 base from V and 3 bases from J, with 7 bases in between. CDR1 and CDR2 from the germline V gene are DFQATT and SNEGSKA (reference sequence). The CDR3 DNA is TGCAGTGCTAGAGTGACAGACTACGAGCAGTACTTC. It translates to CSARVTDYEQYF.

Concerning this clonotype: One end of the junction varies from germline; a read error may be responsible. This rearrangement joins TRBV5-4 to TRBJ2-5; D may match TRBD1 or TRBD2 (5 bases each). This CDR3 comprises 15 residues. Germline assignment: CDR1 SGHNT and CDR2 YYREEE (reference sequence). The CDR3 protein is CASSSVGTDHETQYF. In nucleotides, the CDR3 is TGTGCCAGCAGCTCCGTCGGGACGGACCACGAGACCCAGTACTTC.

This clonotype showed up many times. V gene TRBV4-2 combines with J gene TRBJ2-3, with TRBD2 matching over 11 bases. Germline values: CDR1 LGHNA, CDR2 YNFKEQ. This CDR3 contains 16 residues. J gave up 6 bases and V 4 bases, and 9 bases lay outside the gene matches. CDR3 DNA: TGTGCCAGCAGCCCATTAGCGGGGGGGCCTCGGGATACGCAGTATTTT. Translated, it gives CASSPLAGGPRDTQYF.

This clonotype has a handful of counts. In nucleotides, the CDR3 is TGTGCCAGCAGTTTAAGCCCGACGGGGCAAGAGACCCAGTACTTC. It yields the protein CASSLSPTGQETQYF. V and J are TRBV12-3 or TRBV12-4 and TRBJ2-5, with D maybe TRBD2 (5 bases). V shed 2 bases and J shed 2 bases, with 12 bases lying between them. The CDR3 runs 15 residues.

This clonotype was detected ten times or more. The CDR3 nucleotides are TGCGCCAGCAGCTCCTCATCCGTAGATACGCAGTATTTT. This gives the protein CASSSSSVDTQYF. The gene calls are TRBV4-3 and TRBJ2-3, with unresolved D. This CDR3 is 13 amino acids long. CDR1 and CDR2 from the germline V gene are LGHNA and YSLEER. The V and J ends lost 5 bases and 5 bases respectively, with 11 bases between them.

This clonotype was seen a handful of times. CDR3 loop: CSARDSPYEQYF. In DNA, the CDR3 is TGCAGTGCTAGAGATTCTCCCTACGAGCAGTACTTC. The V and J genes are TRBV20-1 and TRBJ2-7; no firm D call. The CDR3 runs 12 residues. V was cut by 0 bases and J by 2 bases, with 5 bases left in between. Germline V CDR1 and CDR2: DFQATT, SNEGSKA (reference sequence).

This clonotype was seen at least ten times. The rearrangement joins TRBV7-3 to TRBJ2-6; D is unclear. CDR3 size: 18 residues. The V and J ends lost 2 bases and 0 bases respectively, with 14 bases between them. CDR1 and CDR2 from the germline V gene are SGHTA and FQGTGA. The DNA for the CDR3 is TGTGCCAGCAGCTTACCCCAGGAGTCCTTCTCTGGGGCCAACGTCCTGACTTTC. Translation: CASSLPQESFSGANVLTF. Supplemented by reference TRBV7-3 and TRBJ2-6, the full variable domain reads GAGVSQTPSNKVTEKGKYVELRCDPISGHTALYWYRQSLGQGPEFLIYFQGTGAADDSGLPNDRFFAVRPEGSVSTLKIQRTERGDSAVYLCASSLPQESFSGANVLTFGAGSRLTVL.

This chain uses TRBV4-3 with TRBJ2-4, with no clear D. This CDR3 contains 15 residues. Germline values: CDR1 LGHNA, CDR2 YSLEER. V lost 0 bases and J lost 0, with 6 bases in between. CDR3 region: CASSQDWGAKNIQYF. The CDR3 DNA sequence: TGCGCCAGCAGCCAAGATTGGGGAGCCAAAAACATTCAGTACTTC.

At least ten counts were recorded for this clonotype. The gene calls are TRBV23-1 and TRBJ2-3; 8 nucleotides agree with TRBD2. TRBV23-1 is recorded as an ORF, its role being uncertain. Trimming removed 4 bases from V and 2 bases from J; junction bases left unmatched: 23. CDR3 length equals 21 residues. The CDR3 region has the DNA TGCGCCAGCAGTCGGGGCAATGGTGGGCGGGAGGACCAGTCGTCCACAGATACGCAGTATTTT. This translates into CASSRGNGGREDQSSTDTQYF.

This clonotype was found a few times. The chain carries TRBV7-9 and TRBJ2-7; D unclear. CDR1 and CDR2 (germline): SEHNR, FQNEAQ (reference sequence). The CDR3 length is 12 residues. V gave up 4 bases and J gave up 7 bases, with 11 bases separating them. The CDR3 DNA follows: TGTGCCAGCAGCTCGGCCCCGCGAGAGCAGTACTTC. As protein: CASSSAPREQYF.

This clonotype was picked up a small number of times. V is TRBV3-1 and J is TRBJ2-3; 7 bases match TRBD2. CDR1 is LGHDT and CDR2 is YNNKEL in the germline V gene (reference sequence). V shed 0 bases and J 3 bases; nucleotides not matched to a gene: 12. The CDR3 is 18 amino acids. The CDR3 loop is CASSQDLGLPKGTDTQYF. CDR3 sequence (DNA): TGTGCCAGCAGCCAAGATCTGGGACTACCGAAGGGTACAGATACGCAGTATTTT.